Below are 29 T cell receptor beta chains sequenced from a single sample in a study of blood T cell repertoires in COVID-19. The protocol was immunoSEQ multiplex PCR, while the TCRdb copy is restricted to in-frame clones and leaves out a portion. The sample has over 200,000 clones; 84% are singletons. Sequencing was done on a sample of peripheral blood. These receptor sequences come from a woman older than 75 with active or convalescent COVID-19.

The chain combines TRBV6-6 with TRBJ2-2, with a weak D call TRBD2 (6 bases). Germline V gene data show CDR1 as MNHNY and CDR2 as SVGAGI (reference sequence). Trimming left V 5 bases short and J 0 bases short, with 13 bases between. This CDR3 contains 16 residues. CDR3 bases: TGTGCCAGCAGTCACTTAGCGGCTACGAACACCGGGGAGCTGTTTTTT. Translation gives CASSHLAATNTGELFF.

The chain uses TRBV9 and TRBJ1-2; D unresolved. CDR3 size: 13 residues. From germline, CDR1 is SGDLS and CDR2 YYNGEE. V shed 0 bases and J shed 6 bases, with 9 bases lying between them. CDR3 DNA: TGTGCCAGCAGCGTAGTCAACAGTGATGGCTACACCTTC. Its protein is CASSVVNSDGYTF.

The V gene is TRBV28, the J gene TRBJ1-1, with unresolved D. Trimming removed 2 bases at V and 0 bases at J, with 7 bases between. The CDR3 length is 14 residues. CDR1 is MDHEN, CDR2 SYDVKM, per germline. CDR3 DNA sequence: TGTGCCAGCAGTTTACGAGGAGTGAACACTGAAGCTTTCTTT. Protein sequence: CASSLRGVNTEAFF.

This clone was seen only once. This chain connects TRBV29-1 to TRBJ2-5, with 10 bases fitting TRBD1. The length of the CDR3 is 17 residues. V shed 1 base and J 2 bases; nucleotides not matched to a gene: 10. Germline assignment: CDR1 SQVTM and CDR2 ANQGSEA. The CDR3 DNA follows: TGCAGCGTTGAAGGAGGGCGTGACAGGGGGCATCAAGAGACCCAGTACTTC. Its protein product is CSVEGGRDRGHQETQYF.

The V and J genes are TRBV7-3 and TRBJ2-1; 10 bases match TRBD1. Germline V gene sequence: CDR1 SGHTA, CDR2 FQGTGA. The CDR3 sequence is 14 residues long. With V trimmed by 4 bases and J by 8 bases, 5 bases remained unmatched. The CDR3, as DNA: TGTGCCAGCAGCTCCATGACAGGGGGCGATGAGCAGTTCTTC. This codes for CASSSMTGGDEQFF.

This clone was found once. This rearrangement joins TRBV28 to TRBJ1-2; a possible D gene is TRBD1 (6 bases). There are 14 residues in the CDR3. CDR1 is MDHEN and CDR2 is SYDVKM in the germline V gene. The germline V and J ends were trimmed by 7 bases and 5 bases, with 17 bases remaining between them. CDR3 coding DNA: TGTGCCAGCACCCTGTGGGGGCCGGGATATGGCTACACCTTC. This gives the protein CASTLWGPGYGYTF.

Only a few counts were recorded for this clone. The chain combines TRBV7-3 with TRBJ1-2; 12 bases are shared with TRBD1. The V gene's germline CDR1 is SGHTA and CDR2 FQGTGA. The V segment lost 5 bases and the J segment 4 bases; nucleotides outside the gene matches: 8. The CDR3 runs 16 residues. The CDR3 DNA reads TGTGCCAGCAGCCCGGGACAGGGGGCACATAGCTATGGCTACACCTTC. Its translation is CASSPGQGAHSYGYTF.

This clone was seen more than once but under ten times. This rearrangement joins TRBV5-1 to TRBJ1-4; D gene uncertain. Trimming stripped 1 base from V and 8 bases from J, with 9 bases between. The CDR3 covers 13 residues. CDR1 is SGHRS, CDR2 YFSETQ, per germline. This CDR3 reads CASSLTAEEKLFF. The CDR3 region has the DNA TGCGCCAGCAGCTTGACGGCGGAAGAAAAACTGTTTTTT.

The rearrangement joins TRBV28 to TRBJ1-2, with TRBD1 matching over 8 bases. The CDR3 length is 12 residues. Germline CDR1 and CDR2: MDHEN and SYDVKM. CDR3 protein: CAAGRGLYGYTF. The CDR3 region has the DNA TGTGCTGCGGGCAGGGGGCTATATGGCTACACCTTC.

The V call is TRBV2, the J call TRBJ2-7; 8 bases align to TRBD1. The CDR3 is 15 amino acids. Germline lookup yields CDR1 SNHLY and CDR2 FYNNEI. The ends lost 5 bases at V and 5 bases at J; junction bases unmatched: 11. CDR3 DNA: TGTGCCAGCAGTTATCAGGGGGCCTGGAGAGACGAGCAGTACTTC. Translation: CASSYQGAWRDEQYF.

The genes are TRBV7-3 and TRBJ2-2, with D perhaps TRBD1 (5 bases). Trimming took 5 bases from V and 4 from J, leaving 17 bases between them. CDR3 length: 16 residues. Germline V gene data show CDR1 as SGHTA and CDR2 as FQGTGA. CDR3 DNA: TGTGCCAGCAGCCGGTCCAGGGCAACGAGCACCGGGGAGCTGTTTTTT. It specifies CASSRSRATSTGELFF.

The chain recombines TRBV18 with TRBJ1-6, with D unclear. V shed 5 bases and J shed 0 bases, with 11 bases lying between them. From germline, CDR1 is KGHSH and CDR2 LQKENI. CDR3 size: 16 residues. CDR3 coding DNA: TGTGCCAGCTCATCTATACACAGCTCCTATAATTCACCCCTCCACTTT. Its protein is CASSSIHSSYNSPLHF.

This chain uses TRBV28 with TRBJ1-2; possible D gene TRBD1, 5 bases. Trimming cost V 6 bases and J 10 bases, with 15 bases left between them. This CDR3 has 12 amino acids. CDR1 is MDHEN and CDR2 is SYDVKM in the germline V gene. The CDR3 DNA follows: TGTGCCAGCAGCTTTTGGGGCTCGGACTACACCTTC. Its protein is CASSFWGSDYTF.

This chain links TRBV3-1 (or the pseudogene TRBV3-2) with TRBJ1-1; D gene ambiguous. CDR1 LGHDT and CDR2 YNNKEL come from the germline V gene (reference sequence). V was cut by 4 bases and J by 2 bases, with 11 bases left in between. The CDR3 runs to 14 residues. The CDR3 DNA follows: TGTGCCAGCAGCCCCAGATCATATAACACTGAAGCTTTCTTT. Its translation: CASSPRSYNTEAFF.

A few counts support this clone. V and J are TRBV18 and TRBJ1-6, with D uncertain. CDR1 KGHSH and CDR2 LQKENI come from the germline V gene. The CDR3 has 15 residues. V was cut by 3 bases and J by 4 bases, with 10 bases left in between. CDR3 sequence: CASSPSQRYNSPLHF. CDR3 DNA: TGTGCCAGCTCACCGTCCCAGCGATATAATTCACCCCTCCACTTT.

V is TRBV11-2 and J is TRBJ2-1, with 8 nucleotides matching TRBD1. V was pared by 4 bases and J by 5 bases, with 10 bases of the junction left unmatched. This CDR3 contains 16 residues. From germline, CDR1 is SGHAT and CDR2 FQNNGV. Written as DNA, the CDR3 is TGTGCCAGCAGCTACGCGACAGGGGCCGGGAACAATGAGCAGTTCTTC. The encoded protein is CASSYATGAGNNEQFF. The full variable domain, in which reference TRBV11-2 and TRBJ2-1 provide the parts outside the CDR3, is EAGVAQSPRYKIIEKRQSVAFWCNPISGHATLYWYQQILGQGPKLLIQFQNNGVVDDSQLPKDRFSAERLKGVDSTLKIQPAKLEDSAVYLCASSYATGAGNNEQFFGPGTRLTVL.

The V gene is TRBV18, the J gene TRBJ1-3, with 8 bases identical to TRBD1. Germline values: CDR1 KGHSH, CDR2 LQKENI. The CDR3 contains 15 residues. V lost 4 bases, J lost 2 bases, and 4 bases stayed unmatched. The CDR3 loop is CASSQLRGPGNTIYF. The CDR3 DNA follows: TGTGCCAGCTCACAGCTCAGGGGGCCTGGAAACACCATATATTTT.

The V and J genes are TRBV10-3 and TRBJ2-3; TRBD2 matches at 8 bases. CDR1 is ENHRY and CDR2 is SYGVKD in the germline V gene. The V segment lost 6 bases and the J segment 2 bases; nucleotides outside the gene matches: 4. CDR3 length: 14 residues. The CDR3 DNA follows: TGTGCCATCAGGATAGCGGGACCCACAGATACGCAGTATTTT. Its translation is CAIRIAGPTDTQYF.

V is TRBV5-1 and J is TRBJ2-5, with D unresolved. Trimming shortened V by 0 bases and J by 5 bases, and 14 bases separated the two germline ends. Germline V gene lookup returns CDR1 SGHRS and CDR2 YFSETQ. This CDR3 comprises 15 residues. The DNA of the CDR3 is TGCGCCAGCAGCTTGGCCTCGACTGCGAGGGAGACCCAGTACTTC. This encodes CASSLASTARETQYF.

V and J are TRBV12-1 and TRBJ1-1; the table gives TRBD1 as D, unverified against the DNA. TRBV12-1 is given as a pseudogene. This CDR3 contains 11 residues. This CDR3 reads CPRKGTREAFF. Here the CDR3 DNA reads TGTCCCAGAAAGGGGACACGCGAAGCTTTCTTT.

The V gene is TRBV3-1 (or the pseudogene TRBV3-2), the J gene TRBJ2-3; TRBD1 matches at 12 bases. Germline trimming cut 1 base from V and 5 bases from J; bases unmatched to any gene: 7. Germline V CDR1 and CDR2: LGHDT, YNNKEL (reference sequence). This CDR3 spans 17 amino acids. CDR3 in DNA: TGTGCCAGCAGCCAAGGCACGGGACAGGGGGCGAAAGATACGCAGTATTTT. Translated: CASSQGTGQGAKDTQYF.

This clone was detected only once. V and J are TRBV18 and TRBJ2-1; TRBD2 aligns across 12 bases. Germline CDR1 and CDR2: KGHSH and LQKENI. This CDR3 has 16 residues. With V trimmed by 3 bases and J by 6 bases, 6 bases remained unmatched. The CDR3: CASSPVLAGGRNEQFF. Here the CDR3 DNA reads TGTGCCAGCTCACCCGTACTAGCGGGGGGTCGCAATGAGCAGTTCTTC.

This chain connects TRBV7-9 to TRBJ2-4, with TRBD2 matching over 11 bases. Trimming cost V 2 bases and J 4 bases; bases outside gene matches: 10. CDR1 SEHNR and CDR2 FQNEAQ come from the germline V gene (reference sequence). This CDR3 spans 18 amino acids. CDR3 DNA sequence: TGTGCCAGCAGCTTACTAGCGGGAGGTCTACTCGGGAAAAACATTCAGTACTTC. Translation gives CASSLLAGGLLGKNIQYF. The full variable domain, its missing parts supplied by reference TRBV7-9 and TRBJ2-4, is DTGVSQNPRHKITKRGQNVTFRCDPISEHNRLYWYRQTLGQGPEFLTYFQNEAQLEKSRLLSDRFSAERPKGSFSTLEIQRTEQGDSAMYLCASSLLAGGLLGKNIQYFGAGTRLSVL.

In DNA, the CDR3 is TGCGCCAGCAGCCAAGATCCCCGTGAGTCCGGAAACACCATATATTTT. Encoded protein: CASSQDPRESGNTIYF. The J gene is TRBJ1-3, the V gene TRBV4-3; no clear D gene. The CDR3 has 16 amino acids. Germline V gene sequence: CDR1 LGHNA, CDR2 YSLEER. Trimming left V 0 bases short and J 4 bases short, with 13 bases between.

This sequence joins TRBV18 and TRBJ2-3, with 7 bases identical to TRBD1. Germline V gives CDR1 KGHSH, CDR2 LQKENI. V trimming: 4 bases; J trimming: 5 bases; junction bases outside the gene matches: 12. The CDR3 covers 16 residues. The CDR3 reads CASSLDPGQSQDTQYF. The CDR3 bases are TGTGCCAGCTCACTCGACCCGGGACAGAGTCAAGATACGCAGTATTTT.

The rearrangement links TRBV6-5 to TRBJ1-5; 8 positions agree with TRBD1. Looked up from germline, CDR1 is MNHEY and CDR2 is SVGAGI. V shed 5 bases, J shed 4 bases, and the junction held 7 bases outside the gene matches. CDR3 length: 15 residues. The CDR3 nucleotides read TGTGCCAGCAGTCGGGACAGGAGACCAAATCAGCCCCAGCATTTT. It encodes CASSRDRRPNQPQHF.

The chain uses TRBV19 and TRBJ2-7, with D possibly TRBD1 on 6 matching bases. The V end lost 10 bases, the J end lost 2 bases, and 15 bases lay between the germline ends. Germline CDR1 is LNHDA and CDR2 is SQIVND (reference sequence). The CDR3 runs to 13 residues. The DNA for the CDR3 is TGTGCCACCCCCCAGGGGTTTACCTACGAGCAGTACTTC. As protein: CATPQGFTYEQYF.

V usage is TRBV7-2 and J usage is TRBJ2-3, with D unclear. In germline, CDR1 is SGHTA, CDR2 FQGNSA. Trimming left V 0 bases short and J 2 bases short, with 3 bases between. The CDR3 totals 13 residues. The CDR3, as DNA: TGTGCCAGCAGCTTAGCCTACACAGATACGCAGTATTTT. Encoded protein: CASSLAYTDTQYF.

This chain uses TRBV5-1 with TRBJ2-2, with no clear D. The CDR3 extends over 11 amino acids. The V end was cut by 7 bases, the J end by 7 bases, with 8 bases between. Germline V gene lookup returns CDR1 SGHRS and CDR2 YFSETQ. CDR3 DNA sequence: TGCGCCAGCGCCGAGCGCGGGGAGCTGTTTTTT. Translating gives CASAERGELFF.